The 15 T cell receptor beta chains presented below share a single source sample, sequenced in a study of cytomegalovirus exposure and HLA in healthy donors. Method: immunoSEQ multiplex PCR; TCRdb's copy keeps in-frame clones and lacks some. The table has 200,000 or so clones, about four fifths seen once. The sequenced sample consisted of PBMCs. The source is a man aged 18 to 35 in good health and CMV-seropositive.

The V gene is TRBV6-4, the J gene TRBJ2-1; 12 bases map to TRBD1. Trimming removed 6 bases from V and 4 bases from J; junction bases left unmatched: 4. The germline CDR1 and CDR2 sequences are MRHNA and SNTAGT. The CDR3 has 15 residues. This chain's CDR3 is CASRRDRGQYNEQFF. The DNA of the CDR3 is TGTGCCAGCAGGCGGGACAGGGGGCAGTACAATGAGCAGTTCTTC.

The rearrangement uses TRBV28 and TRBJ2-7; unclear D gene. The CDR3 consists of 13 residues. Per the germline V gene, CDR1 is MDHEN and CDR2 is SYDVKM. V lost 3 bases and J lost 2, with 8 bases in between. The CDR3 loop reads CASSFKRTYEQYF. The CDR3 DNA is TGTGCCAGCAGTTTTAAGCGAACCTACGAGCAGTACTTC.

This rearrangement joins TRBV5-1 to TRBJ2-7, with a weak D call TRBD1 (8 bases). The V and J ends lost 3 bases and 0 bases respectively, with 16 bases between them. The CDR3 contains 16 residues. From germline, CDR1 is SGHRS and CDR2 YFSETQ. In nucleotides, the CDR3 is TGCGCCAGCAGCTGGGGAGGGACAGGCCTCTCCTACGAGCAGTACTTC. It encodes CASSWGGTGLSYEQYF.

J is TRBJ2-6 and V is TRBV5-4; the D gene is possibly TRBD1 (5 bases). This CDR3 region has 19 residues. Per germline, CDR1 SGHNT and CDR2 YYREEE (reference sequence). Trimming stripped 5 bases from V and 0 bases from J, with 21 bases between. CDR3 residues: CASRPSTGVRSSGANVLTF. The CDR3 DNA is TGTGCCAGCAGACCCTCCACAGGCGTCCGAAGCTCTGGGGCCAACGTCCTGACTTTC. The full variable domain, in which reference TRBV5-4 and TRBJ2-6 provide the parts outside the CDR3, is ETGVTQSPTHLIKTRGQQVTLRCSSQSGHNTVSWYQQALGQGPQFIFQYYREEENGRGNFPPRFSGLQFPNYSSELNVNALELDDSALYLCASRPSTGVRSSGANVLTFGAGSRLTVL.

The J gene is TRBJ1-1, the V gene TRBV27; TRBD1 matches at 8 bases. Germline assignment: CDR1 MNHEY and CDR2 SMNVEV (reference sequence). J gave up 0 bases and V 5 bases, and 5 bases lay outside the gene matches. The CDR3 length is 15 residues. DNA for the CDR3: TGTGCCAGCAGTCTCCCGGGACAGGTGAACACTGAAGCTTTCTTT. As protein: CASSLPGQVNTEAFF.

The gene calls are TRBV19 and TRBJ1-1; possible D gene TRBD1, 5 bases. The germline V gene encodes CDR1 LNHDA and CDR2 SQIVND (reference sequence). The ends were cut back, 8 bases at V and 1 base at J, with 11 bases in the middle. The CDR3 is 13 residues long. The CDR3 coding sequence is TGTGCCAGTCCCCGGGGGGGGAACACTGAAGCTTTCTTT. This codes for CASPRGGNTEAFF.

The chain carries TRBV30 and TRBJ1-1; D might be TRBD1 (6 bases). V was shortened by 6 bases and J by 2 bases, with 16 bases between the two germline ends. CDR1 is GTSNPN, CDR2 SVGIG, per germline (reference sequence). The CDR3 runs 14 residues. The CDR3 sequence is CACIPGHTNTEAFF. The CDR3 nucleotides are TGTGCCTGCATTCCGGGACACACAAACACTGAAGCTTTCTTT.

The DNA for the CDR3 is TGTGCCAGCAGGCTCGCAGGGGATTACACTGAAGCTTTCTTT. Protein sequence: CASRLAGDYTEAFF. The chain employs TRBV2 and TRBJ1-1, with D possibly being TRBD1 (6 bases). CDR1 and CDR2 (germline): SNHLY, FYNNEI. The CDR3 sequence is 14 residues long. V lost 6 bases and J 3 bases, leaving 14 bases between the germline ends.

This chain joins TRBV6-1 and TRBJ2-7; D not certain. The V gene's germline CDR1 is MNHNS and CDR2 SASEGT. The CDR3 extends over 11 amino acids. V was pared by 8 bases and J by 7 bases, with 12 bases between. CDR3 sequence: CASSTVGEQYF. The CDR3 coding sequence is TGTGCCAGCTCTACCGTCGGGGAGCAGTACTTC.

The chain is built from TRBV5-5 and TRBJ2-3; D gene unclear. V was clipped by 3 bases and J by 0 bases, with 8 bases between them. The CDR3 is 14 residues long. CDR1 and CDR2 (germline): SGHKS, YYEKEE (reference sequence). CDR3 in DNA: TGTGCCAGCAGCTCCCTAACTAGCACAGATACGCAGTATTTT. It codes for CASSSLTSTDTQYF.

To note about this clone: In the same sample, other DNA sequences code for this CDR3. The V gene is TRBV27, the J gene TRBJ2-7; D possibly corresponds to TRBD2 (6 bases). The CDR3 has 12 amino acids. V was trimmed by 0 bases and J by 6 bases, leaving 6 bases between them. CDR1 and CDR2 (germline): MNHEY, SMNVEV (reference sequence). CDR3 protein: CASSLSGGEQYF. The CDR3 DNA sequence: TGTGCCAGCAGTTTATCCGGGGGCGAGCAGTACTTC.

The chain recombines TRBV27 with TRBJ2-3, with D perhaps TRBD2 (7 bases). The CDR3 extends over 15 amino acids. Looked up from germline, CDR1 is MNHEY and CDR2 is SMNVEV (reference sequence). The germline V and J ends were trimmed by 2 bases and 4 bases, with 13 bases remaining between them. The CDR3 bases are TGTGCCAGCAGTTTACGGGCGGGGGCTGCAGATACGCAGTATTTT. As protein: CASSLRAGAADTQYF.

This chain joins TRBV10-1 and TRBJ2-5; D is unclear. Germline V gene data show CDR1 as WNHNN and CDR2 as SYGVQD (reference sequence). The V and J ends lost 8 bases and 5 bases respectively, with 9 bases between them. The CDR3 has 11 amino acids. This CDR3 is CASLRVETQYF. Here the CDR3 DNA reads TGCGCCAGCCTACGCGTGGAGACCCAGTACTTC.

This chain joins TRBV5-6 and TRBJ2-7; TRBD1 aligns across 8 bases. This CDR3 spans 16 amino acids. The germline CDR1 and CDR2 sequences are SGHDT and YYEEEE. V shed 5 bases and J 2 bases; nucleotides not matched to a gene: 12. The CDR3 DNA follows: TGTGCCAGCAGGCCTATAACGGGACAGGACACCTACGAGCAGTACTTC. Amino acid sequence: CASRPITGQDTYEQYF. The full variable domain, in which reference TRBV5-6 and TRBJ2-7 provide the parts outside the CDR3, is DAGVTQSPTHLIKTRGQQVTLRCSPKSGHDTVSWYQQALGQGPQFIFQYYEEEERQRGNFPDRFSGHQFPNYSSELNVNALLLGDSALYLCASRPITGQDTYEQYFGPGTRLTVT.

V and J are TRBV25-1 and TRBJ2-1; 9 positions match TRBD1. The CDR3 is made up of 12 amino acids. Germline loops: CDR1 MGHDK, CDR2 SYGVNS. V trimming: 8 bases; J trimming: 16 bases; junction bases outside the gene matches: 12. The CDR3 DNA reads TGTGCCAGCGGGGACTTGGGGACAGGGTTCTTCTTC. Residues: CASGDLGTGFFF.